The 24 T cell receptor beta chains below were found in one sample sequenced in a study of T cell repertoires in cytomegalovirus infection. MiXCR, applied by TCRdb to the reads, yields one record per CDR3 protein. Of some 120,000 distinct CDR3 sequences detected, roughly 9.1% appear once; the ten largest clones hold 25% to 40%. Their antigen targets remain unknown. The specimen was PBMCs, sequenced either directly or after in vitro stimulation (not recorded which). The receptors come from a human donor in good health (CMV status not recorded). Some clones in this sample may be carry-over from other donors' samples.

This clonotype was picked up many times. This chain uses TRBV7-2 with TRBJ1-5; TRBD1 is a possible D gene (5 bases). The CDR3 totals 15 residues. Trimming cost V 1 base and J 7 bases, with 14 bases left between them. CDR1 is SGHTA, CDR2 FQGNSA, per germline. The CDR3 bases are TGTGCCAGCAGCTTAGGGTTAGGCGGGGGACAGCCCCAGCATTTT. Translation gives CASSLGLGGGQPQHF.

This clonotype was observed many times. The chain links TRBV7-2 to TRBJ2-3, with 14 bases matching TRBD2. Germline lookup yields CDR1 SGHTA and CDR2 FQGNSA. CDR3 size: 16 residues. Trimming cost V 5 bases and J 5 bases; bases outside gene matches: 6. CDR3 DNA sequence: TGTGCCAGCAGCCCGAGACTAGCGGGAGGGAGAGATACGCAGTATTTT. It specifies CASSPRLAGGRDTQYF.

The V gene is TRBV11-2, the J gene TRBJ2-1, with 15 bases identical to TRBD2. The germline gives CDR1 SGHAT, CDR2 FQNNGV. This CDR3 has 16 residues. Germline trimming cut 4 bases from V and 6 bases from J; bases unmatched to any gene: 4. CDR3 in amino acids: CASSWGLAGGLNEQFF. The CDR3 DNA follows: TGTGCCAGCAGCTGGGGACTAGCGGGAGGTCTCAATGAGCAGTTCTTC.

This sequence joins TRBV12-3 or TRBV12-4 and TRBJ1-4; TRBD1 might be the D (5 bases). V shed 5 bases and J shed 7 bases, with 14 bases lying between them. CDR3 length equals 14 residues. In nucleotides, the CDR3 is TGTGCCAGCAGTGTGGGACTCTCCGGTGAAAAACTGTTTTTT. Its protein is CASSVGLSGEKLFF.

This clonotype was seen ten or more times. The gene calls are TRBV7-2 and TRBJ2-2, with 7 bases that match TRBD2. J lost 3 bases, V lost 2 bases, and 9 bases had no gene match. The CDR3 spans 17 residues. CDR1 is SGHTA and CDR2 is FQGNSA in the germline V gene. CDR3 in DNA: TGTGCCAGCAGCTTAAAGAGAGCGGGGTCGTACACCGGGGAGCTGTTTTTT. Its protein is CASSLKRAGSYTGELFF.

The V and J genes are TRBV20-1 and TRBJ2-5; 8 positions agree with TRBD2. CDR1 is DFQATT, CDR2 SNEGSKA, per germline (reference sequence). V shed 5 bases and J 5 bases; nucleotides not matched to a gene: 10. The CDR3 has 14 residues. The CDR3 protein is CSAAGREVNETQYF. CDR3 bases: TGCAGTGCTGCGGGGCGGGAGGTCAATGAGACCCAGTACTTC.

This clonotype showed up many times. The rearrangement joins TRBV7-9 to TRBJ2-7; the D call may be TRBD1 or TRBD2 (5 bases each). The CDR3 runs 14 residues. The germline V and J ends were trimmed by 8 bases and 2 bases, with 16 bases remaining between them. CDR1 is SEHNR and CDR2 is FQNEAQ in the germline V gene (reference sequence). The CDR3 loop is CASSRGDSTYEQYF. The CDR3 DNA reads TGTGCCAGCTCCCGGGGAGACAGCACCTACGAGCAGTACTTC. Using reference TRBV7-9 and TRBJ2-7 for the parts outside the CDR3, the full variable domain is DTGVSQNPRHKITKRGQNVTFRCDPISEHNRLYWYRQTLGQGPEFLTYFQNEAQLEKSRLLSDRFSAERPKGSFSTLEIQRTEQGDSAMYLCASSRGDSTYEQYFGPGTRLTVT.

This clonotype showed up just a few times. The chain links TRBV19 to TRBJ2-1, with D possibly TRBD1 on 6 matching bases. The V and J ends lost 7 bases and 5 bases respectively, with 15 bases between them. CDR1 and CDR2 (germline): LNHDA, SQIVND (reference sequence). The CDR3 has 14 residues. Written as DNA, the CDR3 is TGTGCCAGTAAGTCGACAGGAGAGGACAATGAGCAGTTCTTC. Protein sequence: CASKSTGEDNEQFF.

This clonotype was detected many times. This rearrangement joins TRBV7-2 to TRBJ2-1; D is unresolved. The V end was cut by 6 bases, the J end by 5 bases, with 14 bases between. The CDR3 sequence is 14 residues long. CDR1 and CDR2 (germline): SGHTA, FQGNSA. This chain's CDR3 is CASSLTRFDNEQFF. CDR3 nucleotides: TGTGCCAGCAGTTTAACCCGATTTGACAATGAGCAGTTCTTC.

This clonotype has a count of ten or more. This chain links TRBV28 with TRBJ2-1; TRBD1 aligns across 10 bases. The ends lost 9 bases at V and 6 bases at J; junction bases unmatched: 8. Germline V gene sequence: CDR1 MDHEN, CDR2 SYDVKM. CDR3 length equals 14 residues. CDR3 in amino acids: CASRRDRGFNEQFF. The CDR3 nucleotides are TGTGCCAGTCGCCGGGACAGGGGATTCAATGAGCAGTTCTTC. The variable domain in full, with the rest retrieved from reference TRBV28 and TRBJ2-1, is DVKVTQSSRYLVKRTGEKVFLECVQDMDHENMFWYRQDPGLGLRLIYFSYDVKMKEKGDIPEGYSVSREKKERFSLILESASTNQTSMYLCASRRDRGFNEQFFGPGTRLTVL.

This clonotype was seen repeatedly, ten times or more. The CDR3 reads CASSPRPGLAGGPSYEQYF. The CDR3 DNA reads TGTGCCAGCAGCCCTAGACCGGGACTAGCGGGAGGGCCGTCCTACGAGCAGTACTTC. V is TRBV7-2 and J is TRBJ2-7; TRBD2 matches 16 bases. The junction had 11 bases not matched to a gene; V was cut back by 5 bases and J by 1 base. Germline assignment: CDR1 SGHTA and CDR2 FQGNSA. This CDR3 is 19 amino acids long.

This clonotype was observed at least ten times. This chain joins TRBV29-1 and TRBJ1-1; 7 bases match TRBD1. J lost 0 bases, V lost 6 bases, and 4 bases had no gene match. The CDR3 loop spans 13 amino acids. Germline lookup yields CDR1 SQVTM and CDR2 ANQGSEA. The CDR3 region has the DNA TGCAGCGTGCCGGGACAGTTGAACACTGAAGCTTTCTTT. Its translation: CSVPGQLNTEAFF.

This clonotype was detected only a few times. The chain joins TRBV5-6 to TRBJ1-4; TRBD1 matches at 8 bases. The CDR3 loop spans 14 amino acids. Trimming cost V 4 bases and J 6 bases; bases outside gene matches: 5. Germline V gives CDR1 SGHDT, CDR2 YYEEEE. CDR3 nucleotide sequence: TGTGCCAGCAGCACGGACAGGGTTTATGAAAAACTGTTTTTT. It yields the protein CASSTDRVYEKLFF.

This clonotype appeared a few times. The chain recombines TRBV28 with TRBJ1-2; D ambiguous. V dropped 2 bases and J dropped 0 bases, with 4 bases sitting between them. The CDR3 has 13 residues. The germline gives CDR1 MDHEN, CDR2 SYDVKM. CDR3 nucleotide sequence: TGTGCCAGCAGTTTAGAAGCTAACTATGGCTACACCTTC. Amino acids: CASSLEANYGYTF.

This clonotype showed up many times. The chain uses TRBV7-9 and TRBJ1-3, with 10 bases lining up with TRBD1. The germline CDR1 and CDR2 sequences are SEHNR and FQNEAQ (reference sequence). Unmatched junction bases numbered 16, after V lost 5 bases and J lost 6 bases. CDR3 length: 18 amino acids. CDR3: CASSHWDRGSSGENTIYF. The CDR3, as DNA: TGTGCCAGCAGCCACTGGGACAGGGGAAGCTCTGGTGAAAACACCATATATTTT.

This clonotype was found many times. The gene calls are TRBV7-2 and TRBJ2-4; 8 nucleotides line up with TRBD1. V was clipped by 5 bases and J by 4 bases; unmatched bases: 4. This CDR3 comprises 14 residues. Germline V gives CDR1 SGHTA, CDR2 FQGNSA. CDR3 amino acids: CASSPRTGKNIQYF. For the CDR3, the DNA is TGTGCCAGCAGCCCTAGGACAGGGAAAAACATTCAGTACTTC.

This clonotype was seen a few times. The genes are TRBV13 and TRBJ1-1; D call uncertain. This CDR3 contains 11 residues. Germline CDR1 and CDR2: PRHDT and FYEKMQ (reference sequence). Trimming shortened V by 8 bases and J by 5 bases, and 9 bases separated the two germline ends. This chain's CDR3 is CASDRRTEAFF. CDR3 DNA sequence: TGTGCCAGCGATCGAAGGACTGAAGCTTTCTTT. The full variable domain, rest sourced from reference TRBV13 and TRBJ1-1, is AAGVIQSPRHLIKEKRETATLKCYPIPRHDTVYWYQQGPGQDPQFLISFYEKMQSDKGSIPDRFSAQQFSDYHSELNMSSLELGDSALYFCASDRRTEAFFGQGTRLTVV.

The chain combines TRBV12-3 or TRBV12-4 with TRBJ2-6; 9 nucleotides agree with TRBD1. CDR3 length: 18 amino acids. With 3 bases clipped from V and 5 bases from J, the junction kept 11 bases outside the gene matches. The CDR3 loop is CASSFRSRDRVRANVLTF. In nucleotides, the CDR3 is TGTGCCAGCAGTTTTCGGTCCCGGGACAGGGTTCGGGCCAACGTCCTGACTTTC.

This clonotype was counted at least ten times. The chain links TRBV7-2 to TRBJ2-3, with D possibly being TRBD1 (6 bases). The CDR3 consists of 17 residues. The germline gives CDR1 SGHTA, CDR2 FQGNSA. V gave up 2 bases and J gave up 0 bases, with 15 bases separating them. CDR3 DNA: TGTGCCAGCAGCTTAAACTTACAGGGTGGAAGCACAGATACGCAGTATTTT. Amino acids: CASSLNLQGGSTDTQYF.

This clonotype was found many times. The chain has TRBV19 and TRBJ1-1; possible D gene TRBD1, 5 bases. Germline V lookup: CDR1 LNHDA, CDR2 SQIVND (reference sequence). The length of the CDR3 is 13 residues. Trimming stripped 8 bases from V and 2 bases from J, with 12 bases between. The CDR3 DNA is TGTGCCAGTCAAGCAGGGACTAACACTGAAGCTTTCTTT. Protein: CASQAGTNTEAFF. Full variable domain (outside the CDR3, taken from reference TRBV19 and TRBJ1-1): DGGITQSPKYLFRKEGQNVTLSCEQNLNHDAMYWYRQDPGQGLRLIYYSQIVNDFQKGDIAEGYSVSREKKESFPLTVTSAQKNPTAFYLCASQAGTNTEAFFGQGTRLTVV.

There are a few counts of this clonotype. The chain carries TRBV7-2 and TRBJ2-1; 12 bases are a match to TRBD2. The CDR3 is 17 amino acids. Trimming removed 1 base from V and 2 bases from J; junction bases left unmatched: 3. The germline gives CDR1 SGHTA, CDR2 FQGNSA. CDR3 nucleotide sequence: TGTGCCAGCAGCTTAGGGGCTAGCGGGAGGGCCTACAATGAGCAGTTCTTC. This translates into CASSLGASGRAYNEQFF.

To note about this clonotype: A much larger clone lies a single base off, so this may be a read error. The chain uses TRBV2 and TRBJ1-4; maybe TRBD1 (5 bases). The CDR3 is made up of 15 amino acids. V was pared by 8 bases and J by 0 bases, with 13 bases between. Germline assignment: CDR1 SNHLY and CDR2 FYNNEI. The CDR3, as DNA: TGTGCCAGCTTAAGGGGCCAAGCAACTAATGAAAAACTGTTTTTT. It encodes CASLRGQATNEKLFF. Full variable domain (rest looked up from reference TRBV2 and TRBJ1-4): EPEVTQTPSHQVTQMGQEVILRCVPISNHLYFYWYRQILGQKVEFLVSFYNNEISEKSEIFDDQFSVERPDGSNFTLKIRSTKLEDSAMYFCASLRGQATNEKLFFGSGTQLSVL.

CDR3 sequence (DNA): TGTGCCAGCAGCCCCTATGCCCGTGCCCTGGATGAGCAGTTCTTC. Translation: CASSPYARALDEQFF. The chain employs TRBV7-8 and TRBJ2-1, with D unresolved. Germline lookup yields CDR1 SGHVS and CDR2 FQNEAQ. The CDR3 loop spans 15 amino acids. The V end lost 5 bases, the J end lost 8 bases, and 19 bases lay between the germline ends.

This clonotype was observed at least ten times. The genes are TRBV7-8 and TRBJ2-3, with TRBD2 matching over 13 bases. In germline, CDR1 is SGHVS, CDR2 FQNEAQ. This CDR3 region has 17 residues. Trimming at V came to 5 bases and at J to 5 bases, leaving 10 bases not matched to a gene. Written as DNA, the CDR3 is TGTGCCAGCAGCCTGCGGACTAGCGGGAGTATGGAAGATACGCAGTATTTT. Translated, it gives CASSLRTSGSMEDTQYF.